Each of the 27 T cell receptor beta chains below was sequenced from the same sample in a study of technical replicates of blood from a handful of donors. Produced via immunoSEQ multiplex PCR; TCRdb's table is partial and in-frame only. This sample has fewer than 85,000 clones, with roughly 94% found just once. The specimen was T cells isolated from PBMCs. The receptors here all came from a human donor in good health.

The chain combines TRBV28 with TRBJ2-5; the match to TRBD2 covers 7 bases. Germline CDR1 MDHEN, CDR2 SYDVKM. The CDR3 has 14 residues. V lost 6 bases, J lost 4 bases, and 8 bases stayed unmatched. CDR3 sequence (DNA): TGTGCCAGCAGACTCCCTGCGGGAGCAGAGACCCAGTACTTC. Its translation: CASRLPAGAETQYF.

The CDR3 sequence: CASGKGGVTDTQYF. DNA of the CDR3: TGTGCTAGTGGCAAGGGGGGGGTCACAGATACGCAGTATTTT. This chain connects TRBV12-5 to TRBJ2-3; D may be TRBD2 (7 bases). This CDR3 contains 14 residues. The germline V gene encodes CDR1 LGHNT and CDR2 FRNRAP. The germline V and J ends were trimmed by 6 bases and 2 bases, with 12 bases remaining between them.

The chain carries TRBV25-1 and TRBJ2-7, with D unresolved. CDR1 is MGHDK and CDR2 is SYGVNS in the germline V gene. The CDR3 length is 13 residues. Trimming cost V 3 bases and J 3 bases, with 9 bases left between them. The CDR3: CASSEKHHYEQYF. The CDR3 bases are TGTGCCAGCAGTGAGAAGCACCACTACGAGCAGTACTTC.

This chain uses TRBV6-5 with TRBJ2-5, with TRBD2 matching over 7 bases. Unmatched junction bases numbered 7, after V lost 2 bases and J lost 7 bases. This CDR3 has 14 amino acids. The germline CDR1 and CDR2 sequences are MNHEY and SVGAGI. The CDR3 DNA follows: TGTGCCAGCAGTTACGATGCGGGAGTGTGGACCCAGTACTTC. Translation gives CASSYDAGVWTQYF.

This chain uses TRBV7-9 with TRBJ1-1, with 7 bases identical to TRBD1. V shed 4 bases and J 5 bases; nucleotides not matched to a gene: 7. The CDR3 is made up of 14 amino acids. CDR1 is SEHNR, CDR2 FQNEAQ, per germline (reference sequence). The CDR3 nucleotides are TGTGCCAGCAGCTCTTTTTCAGGGGGGACTGAAGCTTTCTTT. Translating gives CASSSFSGGTEAFF. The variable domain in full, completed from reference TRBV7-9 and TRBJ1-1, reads DTGVSQNPRHKITKRGQNVTFRCDPISEHNRLYWYRQTLGQGPEFLTYFQNEAQLEKSRLLSDRFSAERPKGSFSTLEIQRTEQGDSAMYLCASSSFSGGTEAFFGQGTRLTVV.

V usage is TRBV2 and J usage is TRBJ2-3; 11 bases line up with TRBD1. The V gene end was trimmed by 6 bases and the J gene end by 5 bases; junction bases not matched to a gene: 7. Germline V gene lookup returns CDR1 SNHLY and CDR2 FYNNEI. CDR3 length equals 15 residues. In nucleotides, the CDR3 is TGTGCCAGCAGATTTACCGGGACAGGGGGAGATACGCAGTATTTT. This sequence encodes CASRFTGTGGDTQYF. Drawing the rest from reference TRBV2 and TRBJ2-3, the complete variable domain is EPEVTQTPSHQVTQMGQEVILRCVPISNHLYFYWYRQILGQKVEFLVSFYNNEISEKSEIFDDQFSVERPDGSNFTLKIRSTKLEDSAMYFCASRFTGTGGDTQYFGPGTRLTVL.

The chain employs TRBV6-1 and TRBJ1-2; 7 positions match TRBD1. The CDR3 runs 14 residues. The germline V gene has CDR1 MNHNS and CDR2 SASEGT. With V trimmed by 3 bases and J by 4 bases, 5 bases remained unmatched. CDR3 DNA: TGTGCCAGCAGTGATCCGACAGGGAGCTATGGCTACACCTTC. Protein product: CASSDPTGSYGYTF.

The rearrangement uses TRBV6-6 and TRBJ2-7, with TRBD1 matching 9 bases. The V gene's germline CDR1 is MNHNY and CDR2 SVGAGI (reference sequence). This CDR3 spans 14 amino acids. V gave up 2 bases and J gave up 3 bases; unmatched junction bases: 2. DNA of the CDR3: TGTGCCAGCAGTTACGGGACAGGGATCTACGAGCAGTACTTC. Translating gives CASSYGTGIYEQYF.

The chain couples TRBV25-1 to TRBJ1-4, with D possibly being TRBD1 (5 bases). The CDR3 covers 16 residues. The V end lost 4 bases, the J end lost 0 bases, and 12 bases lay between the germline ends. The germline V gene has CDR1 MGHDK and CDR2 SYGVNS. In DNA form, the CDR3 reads TGTGCCAGCAGTGCTTATCAGACAGCAACTAATGAAAAACTGTTTTTT. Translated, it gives CASSAYQTATNEKLFF.

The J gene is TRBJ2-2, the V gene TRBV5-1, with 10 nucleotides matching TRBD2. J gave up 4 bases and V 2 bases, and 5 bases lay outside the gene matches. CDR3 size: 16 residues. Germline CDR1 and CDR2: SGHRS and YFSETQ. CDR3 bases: TGCGCCAGCAGCTTAGCGGGAGGGCCGACCACCGGGGAGCTGTTTTTT. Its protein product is CASSLAGGPTTGELFF.

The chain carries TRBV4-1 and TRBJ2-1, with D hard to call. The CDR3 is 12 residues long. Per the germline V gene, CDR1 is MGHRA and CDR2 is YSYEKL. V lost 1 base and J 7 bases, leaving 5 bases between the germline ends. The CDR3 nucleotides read TGCGCCAGCAGCCAAGTTATTAATGAGCAGTTCTTC. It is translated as CASSQVINEQFF.

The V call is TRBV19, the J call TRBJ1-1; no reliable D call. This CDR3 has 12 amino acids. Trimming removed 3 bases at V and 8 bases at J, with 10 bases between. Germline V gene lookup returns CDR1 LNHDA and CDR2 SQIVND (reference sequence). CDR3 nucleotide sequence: TGTGCCAGTAGTATCTTAGGAGTGGAAGCTTTCTTT. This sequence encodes CASSILGVEAFF. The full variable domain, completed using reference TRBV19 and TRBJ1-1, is DGGITQSPKYLFRKEGQNVTLSCEQNLNHDAMYWYRQDPGQGLRLIYYSQIVNDFQKGDIAEGYSVSREKKESFPLTVTSAQKNPTAFYLCASSILGVEAFFGQGTRLTVV.

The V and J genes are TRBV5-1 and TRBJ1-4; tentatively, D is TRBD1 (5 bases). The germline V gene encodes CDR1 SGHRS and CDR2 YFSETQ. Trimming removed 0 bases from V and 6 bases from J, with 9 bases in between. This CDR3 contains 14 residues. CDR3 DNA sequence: TGCGCCAGCAGCTTGGGCACAGGCGATGAAAAACTGTTTTTT. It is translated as CASSLGTGDEKLFF.

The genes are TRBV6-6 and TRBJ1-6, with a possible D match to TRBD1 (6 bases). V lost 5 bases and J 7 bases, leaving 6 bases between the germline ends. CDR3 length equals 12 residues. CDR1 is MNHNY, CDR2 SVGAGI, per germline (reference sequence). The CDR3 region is CASSDRNSPLHF. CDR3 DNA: TGTGCCAGCAGTGACAGGAATTCACCCCTCCACTTT.

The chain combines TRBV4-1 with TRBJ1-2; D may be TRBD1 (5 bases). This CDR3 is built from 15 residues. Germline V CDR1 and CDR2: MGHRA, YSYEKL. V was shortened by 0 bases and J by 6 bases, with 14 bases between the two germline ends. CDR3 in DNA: TGCGCCAGCAGCCAAGATGATAGCAGGGAGGATGGCTACACCTTC. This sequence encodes CASSQDDSREDGYTF.

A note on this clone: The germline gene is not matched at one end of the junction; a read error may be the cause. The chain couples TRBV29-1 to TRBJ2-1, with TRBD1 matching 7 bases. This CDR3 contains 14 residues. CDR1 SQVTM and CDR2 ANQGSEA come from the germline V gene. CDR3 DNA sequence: TGCAGCGTTGATAAGGGGGCCTCCAACAATGAGCAGTTCTTC. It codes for CSVDKGASNNEQFF.

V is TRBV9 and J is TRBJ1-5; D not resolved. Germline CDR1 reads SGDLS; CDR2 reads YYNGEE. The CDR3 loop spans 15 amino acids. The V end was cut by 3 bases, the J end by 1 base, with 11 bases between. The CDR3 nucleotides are TGTGCCAGCAGCGCCTGGGGAGCGAGCAATCAGCCCCAGCATTTT. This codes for CASSAWGASNQPQHF.

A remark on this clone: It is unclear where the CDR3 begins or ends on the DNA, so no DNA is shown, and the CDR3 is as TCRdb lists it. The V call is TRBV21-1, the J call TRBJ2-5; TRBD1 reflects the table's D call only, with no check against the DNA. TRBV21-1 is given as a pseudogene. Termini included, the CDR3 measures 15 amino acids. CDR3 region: CASSKGWGRGNTQYF.

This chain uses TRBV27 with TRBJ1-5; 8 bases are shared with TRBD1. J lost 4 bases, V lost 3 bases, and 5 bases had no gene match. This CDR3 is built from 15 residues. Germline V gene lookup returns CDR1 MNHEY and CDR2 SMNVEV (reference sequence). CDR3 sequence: CASSFVWTGNQPQHF. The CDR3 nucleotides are TGTGCCAGCAGTTTCGTTTGGACAGGGAATCAGCCCCAGCATTTT.

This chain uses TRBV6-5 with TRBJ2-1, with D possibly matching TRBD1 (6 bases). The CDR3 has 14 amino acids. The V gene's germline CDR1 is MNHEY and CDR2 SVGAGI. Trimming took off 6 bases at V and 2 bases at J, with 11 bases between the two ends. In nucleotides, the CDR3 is TGTGCCAGCAGGACCACAGGGACCTACAATGAGCAGTTCTTC. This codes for CASRTTGTYNEQFF.

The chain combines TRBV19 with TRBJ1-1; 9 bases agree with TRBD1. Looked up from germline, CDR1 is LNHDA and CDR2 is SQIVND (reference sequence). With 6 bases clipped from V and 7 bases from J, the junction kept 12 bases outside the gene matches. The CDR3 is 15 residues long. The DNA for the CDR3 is TGTGCCAGTAGGGAACCGGGACAGGGAAGGGATGAAGCTTTCTTT. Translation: CASREPGQGRDEAFF.

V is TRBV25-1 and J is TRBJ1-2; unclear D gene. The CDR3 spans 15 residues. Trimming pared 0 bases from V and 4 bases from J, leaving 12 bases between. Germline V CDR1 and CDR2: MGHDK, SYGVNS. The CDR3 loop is CASSEYLGSSYGYTF. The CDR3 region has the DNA TGTGCCAGCAGTGAATATTTGGGCAGCAGCTATGGCTACACCTTC.

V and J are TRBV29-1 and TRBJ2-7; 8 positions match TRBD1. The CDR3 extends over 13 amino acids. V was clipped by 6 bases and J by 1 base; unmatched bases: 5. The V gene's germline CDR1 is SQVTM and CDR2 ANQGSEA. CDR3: CSVSGTGSYEQYF. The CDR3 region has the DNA TGCAGCGTCTCCGGGACAGGATCCTACGAGCAGTACTTC.

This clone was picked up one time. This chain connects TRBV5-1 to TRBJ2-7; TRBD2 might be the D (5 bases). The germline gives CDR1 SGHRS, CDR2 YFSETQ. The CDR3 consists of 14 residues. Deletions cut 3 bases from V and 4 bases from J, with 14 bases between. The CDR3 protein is CASSSRTGIYEQYF. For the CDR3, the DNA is TGCGCCAGCAGCTCGCGGACTGGGATTTACGAGCAGTACTTC.

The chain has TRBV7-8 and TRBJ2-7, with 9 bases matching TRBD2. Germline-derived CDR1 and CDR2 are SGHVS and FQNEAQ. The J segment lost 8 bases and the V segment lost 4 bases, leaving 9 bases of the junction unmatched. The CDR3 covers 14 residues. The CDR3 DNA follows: TGTGCCAGCAGCTCCCTGGGACTAGCTGGGAAGCAGTACTTC. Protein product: CASSSLGLAGKQYF.

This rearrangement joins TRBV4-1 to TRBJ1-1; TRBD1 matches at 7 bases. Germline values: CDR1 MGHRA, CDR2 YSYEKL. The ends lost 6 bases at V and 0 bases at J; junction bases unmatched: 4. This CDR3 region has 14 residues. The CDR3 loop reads CASRVTGMNTEAFF. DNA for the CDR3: TGCGCCAGCAGAGTGACAGGGATGAACACTGAAGCTTTCTTT.

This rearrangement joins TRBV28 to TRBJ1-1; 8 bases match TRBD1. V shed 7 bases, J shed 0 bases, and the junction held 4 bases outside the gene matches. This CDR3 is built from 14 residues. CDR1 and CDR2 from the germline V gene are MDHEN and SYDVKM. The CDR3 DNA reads TGTGCCAGCACCGTGGGACAGGTGAACACTGAAGCTTTCTTT. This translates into CASTVGQVNTEAFF.